The clone carrying this T cell receptor (beta chain) is a singleton in its sample. TCRdb's copy holds only in-frame clones and misses some; the assay was immunoSEQ multiplex PCR. The data show about 150,000 clones, with roughly 93% seen just once and 2% to 2.5% held by the top ten. The data stem from a study of control samples from healthy donors and cancer patients. With 0 bases clipped from V and 1 base from J, the junction kept 5 bases outside the gene matches. Germline CDR1 is MNHNY and CDR2 is SVGAGI (reference sequence). CDR3 length equals 16 residues. The V call is TRBV6-6, the J call TRBJ1-1; TRBD1 aligns across 7 bases. This clonotype was obtained from a man aged 50 to 59 in good health. The sequenced material came from blood. The CDR3 reads CASSYSTAGGNTEAFF. The CDR3 DNA reads as TGTGCCAGCAGTTACTCGACGGCAGGGGGGAACACTGAAGCTTTCTTT.